Below, 8 T cell receptor beta chains from the same sample are listed, as sequenced in a study of beta chain features in type 1 diabetes. TCRB transcripts that were expressed got sequenced, as all of the isolated RNA had been reverse transcribed. Profiled with immunoSEQ multiplex PCR; TCRdb holds only in-frame clones, not every one. The sample lists around 300,000 clones; under 8.5% were seen once. The sample was central memory CD4+ T cells from blood. These receptors all come from a woman younger than 35 in good health.

This clone has a handful of counts. The V and J genes are TRBV18 and TRBJ1-5; 7 nucleotides line up with TRBD1. V lost 3 bases and J lost 6; bases outside the gene matches: 8. Germline CDR1 reads KGHSH; CDR2 reads LQKENI. The CDR3 is made up of 15 amino acids. The CDR3 loop is CASSPYDREFQPQHF. As DNA, the CDR3 is TGTGCCAGCTCACCTTATGACAGGGAATTTCAGCCCCAGCATTTT.

This clone was seen at least ten times. Other nucleotide sequences in the sample specify the same CDR3. The chain carries TRBV9 and TRBJ1-2; tentatively, D is TRBD1 (5 bases). The V end was cut by 4 bases, the J end by 4 bases, with 8 bases between. The CDR3 totals 12 residues. From germline, CDR1 is SGDLS and CDR2 YYNGEE. CDR3 DNA sequence: TGTGCCAGCAGCCCCCAGGGCTATGGCTACACCTTC. Translated: CASSPQGYGYTF.

This clone has only a few counts. The CDR3 DNA follows: TGTGCCAGCAGCTTAGCCTCAGCGGGGAACGGGGAGACCCAGTACTTC. The encoded protein is CASSLASAGNGETQYF. This rearrangement joins TRBV7-2 to TRBJ2-5; 7 bases map to TRBD2. V trimming: 0 bases; J trimming: 5 bases; junction bases outside the gene matches: 9. Germline CDR1 reads SGHTA; CDR2 reads FQGNSA. The CDR3 extends over 16 amino acids. Based on the CDR3 plus reference TRBV7-2 and TRBJ2-5, the full variable domain is GAGVSQSPSNKVTEKGKDVELRCDPISGHTALYWYRQSLGQGLEFLIYFQGNSAPDKSGLPSDRFSAERTGGSVSTLTIQRTQQEDSAVYLCASSLASAGNGETQYFGPGTRLLVL.

This clone was detected many times. The CDR3 DNA reads as TGTGCCAGCAGCATCCCCGGGACCGGAGGATACGAGCAGTACTTC. The encoded protein is CASSIPGTGGYEQYF. V usage is TRBV11-2 and J usage is TRBJ2-7, with D possibly being TRBD1 or TRBD2 (5 bases each). Germline V lookup: CDR1 SGHAT, CDR2 FQNNGV. Trimming stripped 5 bases from V and 4 bases from J, with 18 bases between. This CDR3 contains 15 residues. The complete variable domain, with remaining parts taken from reference TRBV11-2 and TRBJ2-7, reads EAGVAQSPRYKIIEKRQSVAFWCNPISGHATLYWYQQILGQGPKLLIQFQNNGVVDDSQLPKDRFSAERLKGVDSTLKIQPAKLEDSAVYLCASSIPGTGGYEQYFGPGTRLTVT.

The V gene is TRBV4-1, the J gene TRBJ1-6, with D hard to call. V dropped 1 base and J dropped 5 bases, with 9 bases sitting between them. The CDR3 contains 15 residues. The germline V gene has CDR1 MGHRA and CDR2 YSYEKL. CDR3 protein: CASSQARQNNSPLHF. The DNA of the CDR3 is TGCGCCAGCAGCCAAGCGCGGCAGAATAATTCACCCCTCCACTTT.

This chain uses TRBV27 with TRBJ2-2, with D perhaps TRBD2 (5 bases). The CDR3 is 14 amino acids. Germline-derived CDR1 and CDR2 are MNHEY and SMNVEV (reference sequence). V dropped 6 bases and J dropped 1 base, with 9 bases sitting between them. The CDR3 nucleotides are TGTGCCAGCAGCACTGGACTGAACACCGGGGAGCTGTTTTTT. It codes for CASSTGLNTGELFF.

This clone showed up just a few times. V gene TRBV11-3 combines with J gene TRBJ2-5; TRBD2 aligns across 12 bases. The CDR3 length is 17 residues. Germline V gives CDR1 SGHNT, CDR2 YENEEA. V lost 5 bases, J lost 1 base, and 8 bases stayed unmatched. CDR3 amino acids: CASSLFGLAGFQETQYF. The CDR3 nucleotides read TGTGCCAGCAGCCTTTTTGGACTAGCGGGATTCCAAGAGACCCAGTACTTC.

This clone was counted a few times. The chain employs TRBV7-2 and TRBJ1-5, with 7 bases matching TRBD1. Per germline, CDR1 SGHTA and CDR2 FQGNSA. V shed 2 bases and J 5 bases; nucleotides not matched to a gene: 3. This CDR3 region has 14 residues. CDR3 sequence reads: CASSLIGGYQPQHF. DNA of the CDR3: TGTGCCAGCAGCTTAATAGGGGGCTATCAGCCCCAGCATTTT.